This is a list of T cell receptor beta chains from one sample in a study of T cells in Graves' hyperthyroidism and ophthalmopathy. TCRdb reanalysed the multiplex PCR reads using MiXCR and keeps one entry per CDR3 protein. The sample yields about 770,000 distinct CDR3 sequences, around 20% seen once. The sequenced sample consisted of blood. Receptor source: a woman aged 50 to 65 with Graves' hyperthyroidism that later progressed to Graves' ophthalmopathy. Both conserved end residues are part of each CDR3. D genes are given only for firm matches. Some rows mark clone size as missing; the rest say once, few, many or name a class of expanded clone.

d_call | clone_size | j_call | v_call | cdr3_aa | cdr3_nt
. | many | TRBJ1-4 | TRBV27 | CASSLRGVNEKLFF | TGTGCCAGCAGTTTGAGGGGCGTTAATGAAAAACTGTTTTTT
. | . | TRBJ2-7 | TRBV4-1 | CASSQEYSYEQYF | TGCGCCAGCAGCCAAGAGTACAGTTACGAGCAGTACTTC
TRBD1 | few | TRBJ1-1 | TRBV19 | CASKYRGLNTEAFF | TGTGCCAGTAAGTACAGGGGATTGAACACTGAAGCTTTCTTT
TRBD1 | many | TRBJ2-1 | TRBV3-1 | CASSLWTGSANEQFF | TGTGCCAGCAGCCTATGGACAGGGTCGGCCAATGAGCAGTTCTTC
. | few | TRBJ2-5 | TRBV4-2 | CASSQVSRDETQYF | TGTGCCAGCAGCCAAGTCAGCAGGGACGAGACCCAGTACTTC
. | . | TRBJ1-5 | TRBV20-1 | CSAPLRGIRGQPQHF | TGCAGTGCTCCACTGCGAGGGATAAGGGGCCAGCCCCAGCATTTT
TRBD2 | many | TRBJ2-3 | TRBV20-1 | CSAPTSGTDTQYF | TGCAGTGCCCCGACTAGCGGGACAGATACGCAGTATTTT
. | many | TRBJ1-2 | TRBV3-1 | CASSQAVGSFYGYTF | TGTGCCAGCAGCCAAGCTGTCGGCAGCTTCTATGGCTACACCTTC
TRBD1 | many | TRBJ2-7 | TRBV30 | CAWSGQGAGEQYF | TGTGCCTGGAGTGGACAGGGGGCGGGTGAGCAGTACTTC
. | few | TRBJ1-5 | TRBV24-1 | CATSGVLDNQPQHF | TGTGCCACCAGTGGGGTCCTAGACAATCAGCCCCAGCATTTT
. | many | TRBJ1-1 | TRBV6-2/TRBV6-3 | CASSYTPGTEAFF | TGTGCCAGCAGCTATACCCCCGGGACTGAAGCTTTCTTT
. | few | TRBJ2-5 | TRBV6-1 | CASSKPRAQQETQYF | TGTGCCAGCAGTAAACCCCGGGCCCAACAAGAGACCCAGTACTTC